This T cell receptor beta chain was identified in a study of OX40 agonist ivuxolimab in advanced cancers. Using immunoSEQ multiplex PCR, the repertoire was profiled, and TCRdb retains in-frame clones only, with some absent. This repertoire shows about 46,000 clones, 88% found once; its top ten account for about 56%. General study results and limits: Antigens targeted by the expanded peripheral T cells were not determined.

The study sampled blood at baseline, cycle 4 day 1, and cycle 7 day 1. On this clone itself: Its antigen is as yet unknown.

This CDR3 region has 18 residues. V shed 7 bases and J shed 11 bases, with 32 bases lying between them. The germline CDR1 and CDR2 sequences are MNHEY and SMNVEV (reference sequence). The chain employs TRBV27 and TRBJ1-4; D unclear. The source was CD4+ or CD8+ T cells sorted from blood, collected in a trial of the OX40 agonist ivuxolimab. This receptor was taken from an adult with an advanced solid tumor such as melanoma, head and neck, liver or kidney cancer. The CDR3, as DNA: TGTGCCAGCATGGCAAATCCGGCCAGGCAACTGATCTTTGGGAAACTGTTTTTT. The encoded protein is CASMANPARQLIFGKLFF.